Reported below is one TCR beta chain. What it binds is not known. The data were obtained in a study of long-term antiretroviral therapy in people with HIV. General study points: Adherence to ART, viral resistance and therapy changes lacked any data. HIV repertoires spanned tighter CDR3 length ranges than controls did.

The germline V gene encodes CDR1 MNHEY and CDR2 SMNVEV (reference sequence). V was shortened by 8 bases and J by 0 bases, with 15 bases between the two germline ends. The CDR3 has 15 amino acids. At survey level, the immunoSEQ assay was run in its v3.0 version. 40,000-50,000 T-cell genomes per sample were the sequencing target. The assay was immunoSEQ multiplex PCR, and TCRdb's table has in-frame clones only and misses some. The repertoire holds roughly 20,000 clones, with roughly 86% as singletons. The sample here was unsorted PBMCs, taken 0.5 years after starting antiretroviral therapy. This receptor was obtained from a man in his forties with HIV. This chain links TRBV27 with TRBJ2-3; a possible D gene is TRBD2 (6 bases). CDR3 coding DNA: TGTGCCAGCGGACTCAGGGACTCAAGCACAGATACGCAGTATTTT. It codes for CASGLRDSSTDTQYF.